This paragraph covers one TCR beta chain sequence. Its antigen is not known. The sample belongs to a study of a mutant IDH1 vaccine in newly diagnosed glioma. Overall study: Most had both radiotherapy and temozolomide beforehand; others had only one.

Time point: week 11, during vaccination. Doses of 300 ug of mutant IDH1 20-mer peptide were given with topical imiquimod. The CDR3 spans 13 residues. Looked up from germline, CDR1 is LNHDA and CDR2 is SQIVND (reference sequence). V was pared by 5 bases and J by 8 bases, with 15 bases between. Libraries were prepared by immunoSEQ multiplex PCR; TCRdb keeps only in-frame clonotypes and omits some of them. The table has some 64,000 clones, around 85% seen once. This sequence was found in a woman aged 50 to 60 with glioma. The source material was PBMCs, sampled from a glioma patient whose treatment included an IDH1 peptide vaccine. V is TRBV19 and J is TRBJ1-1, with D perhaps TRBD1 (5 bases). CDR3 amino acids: CASSRGRLLEAFF. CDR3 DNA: TGTGCCAGTAGTCGGGGGAGGTTATTAGAAGCTTTCTTT.